This T cell receptor beta chain emerged from a study of blood T cell repertoires in COVID-19. The CDR3 loop spans 15 amino acids. CDR1 is KGHSH and CDR2 is LQKENI in the germline V gene. Unmatched junction bases numbered 6, after V lost 2 bases and J lost 3 bases. The assay was immunoSEQ multiplex PCR, and TCRdb's table has in-frame clones only and misses some. The data hold some 250,000 clones, with 88% observed a single time. The chain joins TRBV18 to TRBJ2-7; 8 nucleotides agree with TRBD1. This clonotype was sampled from a young woman with acute or convalescent COVID-19. The sequenced sample consisted of peripheral blood. The CDR3 DNA reads TGTGCCAGCTCACCAACCCGGGACAGGCTCTACGAGCAGTACTTC. This encodes CASSPTRDRLYEQYF.